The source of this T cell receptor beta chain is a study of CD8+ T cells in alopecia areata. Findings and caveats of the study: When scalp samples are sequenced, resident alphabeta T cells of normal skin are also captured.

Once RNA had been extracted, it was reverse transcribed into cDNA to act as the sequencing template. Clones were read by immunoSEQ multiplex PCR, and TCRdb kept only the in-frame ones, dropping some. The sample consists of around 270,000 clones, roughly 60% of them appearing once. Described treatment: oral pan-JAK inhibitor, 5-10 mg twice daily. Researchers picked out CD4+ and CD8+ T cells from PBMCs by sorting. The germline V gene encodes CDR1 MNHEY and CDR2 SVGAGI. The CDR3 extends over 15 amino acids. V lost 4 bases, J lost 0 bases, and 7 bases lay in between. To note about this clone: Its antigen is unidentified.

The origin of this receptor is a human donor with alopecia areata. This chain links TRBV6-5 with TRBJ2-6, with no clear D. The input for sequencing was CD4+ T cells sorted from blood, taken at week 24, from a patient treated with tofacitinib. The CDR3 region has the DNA TGTGCCAGCAGTTCTATAGCCTCTGGGGCCAACGTCCTGACTTTC. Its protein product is CASSSIASGANVLTF.